Each of the 28 T cell receptor beta chains below was sequenced from the same sample in a study of read filtering for tumor transcriptome and immune sequencing. From around 440 ng of RNA, a library with molecular barcoded alpha/delta and beta/gamma adaptors was made. One entry per CDR3 protein results from TCRdb running MiXCR on the reads. The table has more than 70,000 distinct CDR3 sequences, roughly 21% seen once; the top ten hold about an eighth. The specimen sequenced was a population of CD138-negative cells sorted from bone marrow. Receptors were obtained from a donor over 35 with multiple myeloma.

This clonotype was found a few times. The chain uses TRBV28 and TRBJ1-5, with TRBD1 matching over 7 bases. Germline values: CDR1 MDHEN, CDR2 SYDVKM. Germline trimming cut 5 bases from V and 7 bases from J; bases unmatched to any gene: 8. This CDR3 contains 14 residues. Written as DNA, the CDR3 is TGTGCCAGCAGTGGAGACAGGGTCACGCAGCCCCAGCATTTT. Its protein is CASSGDRVTQPQHF.

This clonotype was observed many times. This sequence joins TRBV28 and TRBJ2-5; 8 nucleotides align to TRBD1. Germline assignment: CDR1 MDHEN and CDR2 SYDVKM. CDR3 size: 17 residues. V gave up 4 bases and J gave up 3 bases; unmatched junction bases: 13. In nucleotides, the CDR3 is TGTGCCAGCAGTTCGACCCTCAGGGGGCCCAAGGAAGAGACCCAGTACTTC. Its protein product is CASSSTLRGPKEETQYF. The full variable domain, in which reference TRBV28 and TRBJ2-5 provide the parts outside the CDR3, is DVKVTQSSRYLVKRTGEKVFLECVQDMDHENMFWYRQDPGLGLRLIYFSYDVKMKEKGDIPEGYSVSREKKERFSLILESASTNQTSMYLCASSSTLRGPKEETQYFGPGTRLLVL.

In its sample, this clonotype was seen a few times. The genes are TRBV4-1 and TRBJ2-3; D not certain. The germline gives CDR1 MGHRA, CDR2 YSYEKL. The CDR3 spans 13 residues. The V gene lost 3 bases and the J gene lost 0 bases, with 4 bases spanning the gap. CDR3: CASSQQSTDTQYF. The CDR3 DNA reads as TGCGCCAGCAGCCAGCAAAGCACAGATACGCAGTATTTT.

Comments on this clonotype: Likely a read error: the CDR3 ends without its conserved phenylalanine or tryptophan. The rearrangement links TRBV18 to TRBJ2-2; D gene ambiguous. The germline V and J ends were trimmed by 4 bases and 1 base, with 10 bases remaining between them. The germline V gene has CDR1 KGHSH and CDR2 LQKENI. This CDR3 is 15 amino acids long. This chain's CDR3 is CASSQSAGNTGELFS. The CDR3 bases are TGTGCCAGCTCACAGTCGGCCGGGAACACCGGGGAGCTGTTTTCC.

This clonotype was recorded many times. In nucleotides, the CDR3 is TGTGCCAGCAGCCTATGGTATGAGCAGTTCTTC. Residues: CASSLWYEQFF. The genes are TRBV3-1 and TRBJ2-1; D remains unclear. The CDR3 contains 11 residues. Trimming shortened V by 4 bases and J by 8 bases, and 6 bases separated the two germline ends. CDR1 is LGHDT, CDR2 YNNKEL, per germline (reference sequence).

Concerning this clonotype: Being one base from a much bigger clone, this may be a read error. J is TRBJ2-2 and V is TRBV2; TRBD1 is a possible D gene (6 bases). This CDR3 contains 11 residues. Per germline, CDR1 SNHLY and CDR2 FYNNEI. Written as DNA, the CDR3 is TGTCCCAGCAGTGCACAGGGAGCGCTGTTTTTT. It codes for CPSSAQGALFF.

This clonotype appeared a single time. The chain employs TRBV29-1 and TRBJ1-1; perhaps TRBD1 as D (5 bases). CDR3 length equals 13 residues. Germline V gene data show CDR1 as SQVTM and CDR2 as ANQGSEA. The germline V and J ends were trimmed by 7 bases and 4 bases, with 16 bases remaining between them. This CDR3 is CSAGGGRATEAFF. CDR3 DNA sequence: TGCAGCGCGGGGGGAGGAAGGGCCACTGAAGCTTTCTTT.

This clonotype appeared many times. The chain has TRBV3-1 and TRBJ2-3, with D unclear. V gave up 0 bases and J gave up 9 bases, with 13 bases separating them. The CDR3 is 14 residues long. Germline values: CDR1 LGHDT, CDR2 YNNKEL (reference sequence). The DNA of the CDR3 is TGTGCCAGCAGCCAAGATCCAGTTTTCGGGACGCAGTATTTT. Protein sequence: CASSQDPVFGTQYF.

This clonotype appeared many times. The chain joins TRBV29-1 to TRBJ2-5; the match to TRBD2 covers 9 bases. The V segment lost 6 bases and the J segment 4 bases; nucleotides outside the gene matches: 12. Looked up from germline, CDR1 is SQVTM and CDR2 is ANQGSEA. This CDR3 is built from 15 residues. The CDR3 nucleotides read TGCAGCGTGCCCCGGGGGCGGGGGGGCAGAGAGACCCAGTACTTC. Translated, it gives CSVPRGRGGRETQYF.

This clonotype has at least ten counts. The CDR3 sequence: CASSLPGRSYEQYF. The CDR3, as DNA: TGTGCCAGCAGCCTCCCGGGACGATCCTACGAGCAGTACTTC. The V gene is TRBV5-5, the J gene TRBJ2-7; D possibly matches TRBD1 or TRBD2 (5 bases each). This CDR3 region has 14 residues. Per germline, CDR1 SGHKS and CDR2 YYEKEE (reference sequence). V lost 4 bases, J lost 1 base, and 12 bases lay in between. The entire variable domain, with the rest obtained from reference TRBV5-5 and TRBJ2-7, is as follows: DAGVTQSPTHLIKTRGQQVTLRCSPISGHKSVSWYQQVLGQGPQFIFQYYEKEERGRGNFPDRFSARQFPNYSSELNVNALLLGDSALYLCASSLPGRSYEQYFGPGTRLTVT.

This clonotype appeared many times. The V gene is TRBV2, the J gene TRBJ1-1; D not certain. The CDR3 loop spans 15 amino acids. The germline gives CDR1 SNHLY, CDR2 FYNNEI. V was pared by 6 bases and J by 1 base, with 15 bases between. The CDR3 region has the DNA TGTGCCAGCAGGCAAGAGGGCAGGACGAACACTGAAGCTTTCTTT. Encoded protein: CASRQEGRTNTEAFF.

Comment on this clonotype: This may come from a read error, since a much larger clone is one base off. The genes are TRBV28 and TRBJ1-1, with D possibly matching TRBD1 (5 bases). With 6 bases removed from V and 6 bases from J, the gap between germline ends came to 17 bases. CDR3 size: 14 residues. Germline lookup yields CDR1 MDHEN and CDR2 SYDVKM. Here the CDR3 reads CASSLTERYAEAFF. The CDR3 bases are TGTGCCAGCAGCCTGACAGAGCGATACGCTGAAGCTTTCTTT.

This clonotype has at least ten counts. The chain recombines TRBV11-2 with TRBJ1-4, with D tentatively TRBD1 (6 bases). CDR1 and CDR2 from the germline V gene are SGHAT and FQNNGV. V dropped 1 base and J dropped 3 bases, with 9 bases sitting between them. This CDR3 contains 15 residues. CDR3 loop: CASSLGAGANEKLFF. The CDR3 DNA follows: TGTGCCAGCAGCTTAGGTGCAGGGGCTAATGAAAAACTGTTTTTT.

This clonotype was observed many times. The rearrangement uses TRBV6-2 or TRBV6-3 and TRBJ2-1, with 7 bases lining up with TRBD2. Germline V CDR1 and CDR2: MNHEY, SVGEGT. The CDR3 spans 14 residues. After removal of 5 bases from V and 3 bases from J, the junction contained 4 bases not matched to a gene. The CDR3, as DNA: TGTGCCAGCAGTCATCTAGCGGACTACAATGAGCAGTTCTTC. Translation: CASSHLADYNEQFF.

J is TRBJ2-3 and V is TRBV6-1, with a tentative D call TRBD2 (6 bases). CDR3 size: 16 residues. In germline, CDR1 is MNHNS, CDR2 SASEGT. Trimming took 4 bases from V and 2 from J, leaving 16 bases between them. CDR3 coding DNA: TGTGCCAGCAGTGCAAAGCGGGCGATCTACACAGATACGCAGTATTTT. The encoded protein is CASSAKRAIYTDTQYF.

Turning to this clonotype: A read error likely explains this, since a far larger clone differs by one base. This chain joins TRBV12-3 or TRBV12-4 and TRBJ2-1; D is perhaps TRBD1 or TRBD2 (5 bases each). This CDR3 spans 14 amino acids. The CDR3 region has the DNA TGTGCCAGCAGTTTAAAAGGGACCTACAATGAGCAGTCCTTC. Translating gives CASSLKGTYNEQSF.

This clonotype showed up just a few times. The rearrangement links TRBV5-5 to TRBJ2-5, with a tentative D call TRBD1 (5 bases). This CDR3 region has 13 residues. Per germline, CDR1 SGHKS and CDR2 YYEKEE (reference sequence). V was shortened by 0 bases and J by 8 bases, with 11 bases between the two germline ends. The DNA for the CDR3 is TGTGCCAGCAGCTTGGACAGGCCCGACACCCAGTACTTC. Its protein product is CASSLDRPDTQYF.

The chain joins TRBV2 to TRBJ2-4; D unclear. Trimming removed 3 bases from V and 1 base from J, with 7 bases in between. The CDR3 consists of 14 residues. Germline lookup yields CDR1 SNHLY and CDR2 FYNNEI. The CDR3 DNA follows: TGTGCCAGCAGTGAGGAGTTTGCCAAAAACATTCAGTACTTC. Translated: CASSEEFAKNIQYF. The full variable domain, in which reference TRBV2 and TRBJ2-4 provide the parts outside the CDR3, is EPEVTQTPSHQVTQMGQEVILRCVPISNHLYFYWYRQILGQKVEFLVSFYNNEISEKSEIFDDQFSVERPDGSNFTLKIRSTKLEDSAMYFCASSEEFAKNIQYFGAGTRLSVL.

The chain combines TRBV19 with TRBJ2-3; TRBD1 is a possible D gene (5 bases). Germline V gene lookup returns CDR1 LNHDA and CDR2 SQIVND (reference sequence). The CDR3 has 15 residues. With 6 bases removed from V and 0 bases from J, the gap between germline ends came to 13 bases. The CDR3 DNA reads TGTGCCAGTAGGAGCAGGGTTAGGAGCACAGATACGCAGTATTTT. Residues: CASRSRVRSTDTQYF.

This clonotype was picked up many times. This sequence joins TRBV2 and TRBJ2-5; 10 nucleotides line up with TRBD2. The V and J ends lost 2 bases and 7 bases, in that order; junction bases with no gene match: 7. The CDR3 is 15 amino acids. Germline V gene sequence: CDR1 SNHLY, CDR2 FYNNEI. In DNA, the CDR3 is TGTGCCAGCAGTGAACCTCTAGCGGGGGTGGTGACCCAGTACTTC. This encodes CASSEPLAGVVTQYF.

There are many counts of this clonotype. A read error may be the cause here, since a much bigger clone is one base away. The chain links TRBV27 to TRBJ2-1; no clear D gene. The CDR3 is 13 amino acids. Looked up from germline, CDR1 is MNHEY and CDR2 is SMNVEV (reference sequence). The CDR3 loop reads CASSYDFYNGQFF. The DNA of the CDR3 is TGTGCCAGCAGTTACGACTTCTACAATGGGCAGTTCTTC.

As regards this clonotype: Its ends do not fully match the called genes, so a read error is possible. The gene calls are TRBV13 and TRBJ2-5, with D unclear. The CDR3 has 14 residues. Germline values: CDR1 PRHDT, CDR2 FYEKMQ (reference sequence). CDR3 sequence (DNA): TGTGCCCGCAGCCTAGTCGGAGTCCAAGAGACCCAGTACTTC. Its translation is CARSLVGVQETQYF.

This clonotype was observed at least ten times. V gene TRBV7-9 combines with J gene TRBJ2-3; 8 bases map to TRBD2. The CDR3 has 15 residues. The germline gives CDR1 SEHNR, CDR2 FQNEAQ (reference sequence). V trimming: 1 base; J trimming: 3 bases; junction bases outside the gene matches: 3. CDR3 amino acids: CASSLGQRGTDTQYF. Written as DNA, the CDR3 is TGTGCCAGCAGCTTAGGCCAGCGGGGGACAGATACGCAGTATTTT.

This chain links TRBV29-1 with TRBJ2-6; D is unclear. The germline V gene encodes CDR1 SQVTM and CDR2 ANQGSEA. Trimming cost V 5 bases and J 1 base, with 6 bases left between them. This CDR3 spans 13 amino acids. CDR3 in DNA: TGCAGCGTTAAGATTTCTGGGGCCAACGTCCTGACTTTC. Protein: CSVKISGANVLTF.

Worth noting for this clonotype: Sequence at one end of the junction differs from germline and may be a read error. This chain uses TRBV20-1 with TRBJ2-1; no definite D call. CDR1 DFQATT and CDR2 SNEGSKA come from the germline V gene (reference sequence). This CDR3 is 15 amino acids long. The CDR3, as DNA: TGCAGAGCTAGAGATTTGGGAAGTAAGGGCCATGAGCAGTTATTC. It specifies CRARDLGSKGHEQLF.

This clonotype was seen repeatedly, ten times or more. J is TRBJ2-7 and V is TRBV7-3, with 8 bases matching TRBD1. Per the germline V gene, CDR1 is SGHTA and CDR2 is FQGTGA. The V segment lost 5 bases and the J segment 6 bases; nucleotides outside the gene matches: 6. The CDR3 has 13 residues. CDR3 protein: CASSATGAGEQYF. CDR3 bases: TGTGCCAGCAGCGCGACAGGGGCGGGCGAGCAGTACTTC.

This clonotype occurred many times. J is TRBJ1-2 and V is TRBV7-9; TRBD1 matches 8 bases. This CDR3 comprises 16 residues. The J segment lost 5 bases and the V segment lost 0 bases, leaving 8 bases of the junction unmatched. Germline V lookup: CDR1 SEHNR, CDR2 FQNEAQ (reference sequence). CDR3 coding DNA: TGTGCCAGCAGCTTAGCTGGGCAGGGGGCCAGTTATGGCTACACCTTC. Residues: CASSLAGQGASYGYTF.

This clonotype was seen a few times. This sequence may be a read error, since a much larger clone differs from it by one base. Because it lacks the conserved phenylalanine or tryptophan at the end, this CDR3 is likely a read error. This rearrangement joins TRBV5-6 to TRBJ2-3; maybe TRBD2 (5 bases). Germline CDR1 is SGHDT and CDR2 is YYEEEE. With 1 base removed from V and 0 bases from J, the gap between germline ends came to 12 bases. The CDR3 sequence is 16 residues long. The CDR3 spells CASSLTRQPSTDTQYL. CDR3 DNA: TGTGCCAGCAGCTTGACTAGACAACCTAGCACAGATACGCAGTATTTA.